The 9 T cell receptor beta chains listed next were all sequenced from one sample in a study of cytomegalovirus exposure and HLA in healthy donors. In the PCR, 60 Vbeta and 13 Jbeta primers were used. Sequencing was performed with immunoSEQ multiplex PCR; in TCRdb, only in-frame clones are kept and a portion is missing. In all, the sample yields more than 95,000 clones. Sequencing was carried out using PBMCs. The receptor set was obtained from a young man in good health and CMV-seronegative.

The rearrangement uses TRBV7-2 and TRBJ2-1; 7 bases align to TRBD2. This CDR3 is 16 amino acids long. V was clipped by 3 bases and J by 9 bases; unmatched bases: 14. From germline, CDR1 is SGHTA and CDR2 FQGNSA. The CDR3 protein is CASSFPGLVLSGEQFF. The DNA of the CDR3 is TGTGCCAGCAGCTTTCCCGGACTAGTCCTCTCGGGTGAGCAGTTCTTC.

V is TRBV6-1 and J is TRBJ2-3, with TRBD2 identical over 13 bases. V gave up 4 bases and J gave up 0 bases; unmatched junction bases: 4. The germline CDR1 and CDR2 sequences are MNHNS and SASEGT. This CDR3 is built from 17 residues. This CDR3 reads CASSATSGRWSTDTQYF. As DNA, the CDR3 is TGTGCCAGCAGTGCGACTAGCGGGAGGTGGAGCACAGATACGCAGTATTTT.

The chain has TRBV6-1 and TRBJ1-6; D unresolved. Germline-derived CDR1 and CDR2 are MNHNS and SASEGT. This CDR3 has 14 residues. V lost 3 bases and J 8 bases, leaving 11 bases between the germline ends. CDR3 in amino acids: CASSDSLSDSPLHF. Here the CDR3 DNA reads TGTGCCAGCAGTGACTCTCTTAGCGATTCACCCCTCCACTTT.

The CDR3 protein is CASSPGRGHYEQYF. In DNA form, the CDR3 reads TGTGCCAGCTCACCGGGCAGGGGCCACTACGAGCAGTACTTC. V and J are TRBV18 and TRBJ2-5; maybe TRBD1 (6 bases). The DNA end is a closer match to TRBJ2-7, so the J assignment may be wrong. This CDR3 has 14 amino acids. Germline values: CDR1 KGHSH, CDR2 LQKENI.

This sequence joins TRBV30 and TRBJ2-7; D is ambiguous. With 0 bases removed from V and 9 bases from J, the gap between germline ends came to 12 bases. CDR1 is GTSNPN, CDR2 SVGIG, per germline (reference sequence). CDR3 length: 12 residues. The CDR3 reads CAWSVTANGQYF. As DNA, the CDR3 is TGTGCCTGGAGTGTAACCGCAAACGGGCAGTACTTC. The whole variable domain, remainder taken from reference TRBV30 and TRBJ2-7, is SQTIHQWPATLVQPVGSPLSLECTVEGTSNPNLYWYRQAAGRGLQLLFYSVGIGQISSEVPQNLSASRPQDRQFILSSKKLLLSDSGFYLCAWSVTANGQYFGPGTRLTVT.

The chain couples TRBV14 to TRBJ2-7; a possible D gene is TRBD1 (5 bases). This CDR3 contains 15 residues. V lost 0 bases and J lost 3, with 12 bases in between. Germline V gene sequence: CDR1 SGHDN, CDR2 FVKESK. The CDR3 sequence: CASSQEGPNYYEQYF. As DNA, the CDR3 is TGTGCCAGCAGCCAAGAGGGGCCGAACTACTACGAGCAGTACTTC.

The chain carries TRBV4-2 and TRBJ2-3, with unresolved D. The germline CDR1 and CDR2 sequences are LGHNA and YNFKEQ. This CDR3 has 12 amino acids. The V and J ends lost 5 bases and 4 bases respectively, with 7 bases between them. CDR3 residues: CASSWRSDTQYF. CDR3 nucleotides: TGTGCCAGCAGCTGGAGATCAGATACGCAGTATTTT.

This sequence joins TRBV10-3 and TRBJ2-5; tentative D call: TRBD1 (8 bases). Trimming removed 4 bases from V and 11 bases from J, with 29 bases in between. This CDR3 has 17 residues. Germline assignment: CDR1 ENHRY and CDR2 SYGVKD. Here the CDR3 DNA reads TGTGCCATCAGTGGCCGGGGAGCGGGACAGGCCCCGGGAGAGCAGTACTTC. Amino acid sequence: CAISGRGAGQAPGEQYF.

This chain links TRBV2 with TRBJ1-3; tentatively, D is TRBD1 (6 bases). The CDR3 is made up of 14 amino acids. Germline assignment: CDR1 SNHLY and CDR2 FYNNEI. The V end was cut by 6 bases, the J end by 2 bases, with 11 bases between. The CDR3 bases are TGTGCCAGCAGAGAGGGACAAACTGGAAACACCATATATTTT. Residues: CASREGQTGNTIYF.